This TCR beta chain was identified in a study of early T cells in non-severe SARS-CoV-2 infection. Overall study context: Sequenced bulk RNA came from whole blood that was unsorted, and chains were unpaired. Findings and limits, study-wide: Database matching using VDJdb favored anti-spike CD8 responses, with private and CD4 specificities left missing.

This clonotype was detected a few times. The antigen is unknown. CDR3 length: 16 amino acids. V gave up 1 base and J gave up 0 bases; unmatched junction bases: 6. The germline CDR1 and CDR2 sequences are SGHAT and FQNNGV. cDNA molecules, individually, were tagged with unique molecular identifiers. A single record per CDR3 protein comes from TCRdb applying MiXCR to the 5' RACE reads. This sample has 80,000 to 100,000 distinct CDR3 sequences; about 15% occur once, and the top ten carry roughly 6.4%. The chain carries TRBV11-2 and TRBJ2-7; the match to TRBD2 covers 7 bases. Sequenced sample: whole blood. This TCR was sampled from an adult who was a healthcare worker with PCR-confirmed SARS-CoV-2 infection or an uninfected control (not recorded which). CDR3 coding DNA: TGTGCCAGCAGCTTAGTGCCTAGCGGTAGCTCCTACGAGCAGTACTTC. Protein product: CASSLVPSGSSYEQYF.